This T cell receptor beta chain is drawn from a study of CD8+CD57+ T cells in acquired aplastic anemia. V was cut by 1 base and J by 8 bases, with 15 bases left in between. CDR1 SGHVS and CDR2 FNYEAQ come from the germline V gene. There are 15 residues in the CDR3. For CDR3 and TCR beta VDJ profiling, genomic DNA was the template used. TCRdb re-derived calls from the reads in MiXCR, one entry per CDR3 protein. In the table there are about 220,000 distinct CDR3 sequences, more than 40% of which are singletons. The authors sequenced patients whose flow cytometry had shown CD8+CD57+ cell expansion. The TCR was taken from a human donor with aplastic anemia. This chain connects TRBV7-6 to TRBJ2-1; D not resolved. Sequencing was done on a sample of sorted CD4+, CD8+, or CD8+CD57+ T cells (not recorded which) from PBMCs. CDR3: CASSLGGSYIDEQFF. CDR3 nucleotide sequence: TGTGCCAGCAGCTTAGGCGGTTCCTACATCGATGAGCAGTTCTTC.